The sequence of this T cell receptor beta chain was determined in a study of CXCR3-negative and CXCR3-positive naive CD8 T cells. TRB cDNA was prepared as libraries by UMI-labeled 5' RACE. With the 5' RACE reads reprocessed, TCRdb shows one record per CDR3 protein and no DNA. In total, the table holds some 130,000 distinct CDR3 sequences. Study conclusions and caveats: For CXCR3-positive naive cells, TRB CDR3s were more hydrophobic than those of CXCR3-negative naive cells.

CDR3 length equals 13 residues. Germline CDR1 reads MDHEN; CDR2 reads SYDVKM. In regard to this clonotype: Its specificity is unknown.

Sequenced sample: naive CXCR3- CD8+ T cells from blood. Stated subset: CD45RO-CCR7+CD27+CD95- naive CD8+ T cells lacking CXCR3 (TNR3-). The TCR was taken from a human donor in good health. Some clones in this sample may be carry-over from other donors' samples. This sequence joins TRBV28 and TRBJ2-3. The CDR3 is CASGSGSADTQYF.